A selection of T cell receptor beta chains follows, all from one sample in a study of shared clonotypes between healthy human individuals. Produced via immunoSEQ multiplex PCR; TCRdb's table is partial and in-frame only. The table shows more than 2 million clones, with almost 96% occurring only once. What was sequenced was naive CD4+ T cells sorted from blood. The source of these receptors is a man between 18 and 29 years old in good health. Each CDR3 is given with its conserved first and last residue. The order of the fields is D gene, J gene, V gene, clone size, CDR3 DNA, CDR3 protein. A D gene is named only where the DNA matches it firmly. Some rows mark clone size as missing; the rest say once, few, many or name a class of expanded clone.

TRBD1 | TRBJ1-2 | TRBV27 | . | TGTGCCAGCAGTTTACGGACAGGGATAAGCTATGGCTACACCTTC | CASSLRTGISYGYTF
. | TRBJ2-5 | TRBV5-8 | . | TGTGCCAGCAGCGGCCCCAAAGGAACCCAGTACTTC | CASSGPKGTQYF
. | TRBJ1-5 | TRBV7-8 | . | TGTGCCAGCAGCTTAGGAGCAGGGACCAATCAGCCCCAGCATTTT | CASSLGAGTNQPQHF
. | TRBJ1-6 | TRBV7-9 | . | TGTGCCAGCAGCCACGGGGTGGGGGTCTCACCCCTCCACTTT | CASSHGVGVSPLHF
TRBD1 | TRBJ2-7 | TRBV10-3 | . | TGTGCCATCAGTGTTTCGGGACAGTCTAGCCACGAGCAGTACTTC | CAISVSGQSSHEQYF
. | TRBJ1-5 | TRBV6-5 | . | TGTGCCAGCAGTTCCCGGACGGGAGATCAGCCCCAGCATTTT | CASSSRTGDQPQHF
. | TRBJ1-5 | TRBV6-1 | . | TGTGCCAGCAGTGAAGCGACGACTCGTCGGCCCCAGCATTTT | CASSEATTRRPQHF
. | TRBJ1-4 | TRBV7-2 | . | TGTGCCAGCAGCTTAGATGGATGGGAACTGTTTTTT | CASSLDGWELFF
TRBD2 | TRBJ2-3 | TRBV7-9 | . | TGTGCCAGCAGCGCCGGGACTAGCTCCGCAGATACGCAGTATTTT | CASSAGTSSADTQYF
. | TRBJ2-2 | TRBV5-1 | . | TGCGCCAGCAGCTTGGTGGAGAACACCGGGGAGCTGTTTTTT | CASSLVENTGELFF
TRBD1 | TRBJ2-7 | TRBV28 | . | TGTGCCAGCTTCGGACCGGGACAGGGGTTCTACGAGCAGTACTTC | CASFGPGQGFYEQYF
. | TRBJ1-1 | TRBV5-1 | . | TGCGCCAGCAGCTTGACGGGGCCCACTGAAGCTTTCTTT | CASSLTGPTEAFF
. | TRBJ2-7 | TRBV5-1 | . | TGCGCCAGCAGCTTACCGGGGACTTTACTCGAGCAGTACTTC | CASSLPGTLLEQYF
. | TRBJ2-7 | TRBV28 | . | TGTGCCAGCAGTTTGGCCGGGGACCGCTACGAGCAGTACTTC | CASSLAGDRYEQYF
. | TRBJ1-4 | TRBV7-2 | . | TGTGCCAGCAGCTTACAGGGTGAAAAACTGTTTTTT | CASSLQGEKLFF
. | TRBJ2-1 | TRBV5-1 | . | TGCGCCAGCAGCCCAGAGTACAATGAGCAGTTCTTC | CASSPEYNEQFF
TRBD2 | TRBJ2-7 | TRBV19 | . | TGTGCCAGTAGTGCTTGGACTAGCGTCTCCTACGAGCAGTACTTC | CASSAWTSVSYEQYF
. | TRBJ1-6 | TRBV6-6 | few | TGTGCCAGCAGTTCCACTGACAGCTCCTATAATTCACCCCTCCACTTT | CASSSTDSSYNSPLHF
TRBD1 | TRBJ1-2 | TRBV10-2 | once | TGCGCCAGCAGTGATCGAACAGGGGCGACTATGGGCGGTGGCTACACCTTC | CASSDRTGATMGGGYTF
. | TRBJ2-6 | TRBV6-6 | . | TGTGCCAGCAGAGAGAAGGGGCGCTCTGGGGCCAACGTCCTGACTTTC | CASREKGRSGANVLTF
. | TRBJ2-7 | TRBV7-9 | few | TGTGCCAGCAGCCCCCTCTACGAGCAGTACTTC | CASSPLYEQYF
. | TRBJ1-4 | TRBV7-9 | . | TGTGCCAGCAGCTCTTGGACGGGGAATGAAAAACTGTTTTTT | CASSSWTGNEKLFF
. | TRBJ1-6 | TRBV2 | once | TGTGCCAGCAGTCGGGACGGAGGAGTTTATAATTCACCCCTCCACTTT | CASSRDGGVYNSPLHF
. | TRBJ1-2 | TRBV9 | . | TGTGCCAGCAGCGCCGAACACCAAGGACACTATGGCTACACCTTC | CASSAEHQGHYGYTF
TRBD1 | TRBJ2-2 | TRBV10-2 | . | TGCGCCAGCAGGGACAGGCAGAACACCGGGGAGCTGTTTTTT | CASRDRQNTGELFF
. | TRBJ1-3 | TRBV6-6 | . | TGTGCCAGCACCTACTGGGGCTCTGGAAACACCATATATTTT | CASTYWGSGNTIYF
. | TRBJ2-7 | TRBV7-8 | . | TGTGCCAGCAGCTTAGATCCCAGGGCCTACGAGCAGTACTTC | CASSLDPRAYEQYF
. | TRBJ2-7 | TRBV11-1 | . | TGTGCCAGCAGCTTTAATGCCGGGACGGGGGACCGGTACGAGCAGTACTTC | CASSFNAGTGDRYEQYF
TRBD2 | TRBJ2-1 | TRBV19 | once | TGTGCCAGTAGGGGAGGGGATGAGCAGTTCTTC | CASRGGDEQFF
. | TRBJ2-5 | TRBV7-9 | . | TGTGCCAGCAGCTTAGCGAAGGGGTCAGAGACCCAGTACTTC | CASSLAKGSETQYF
. | TRBJ2-7 | TRBV11-2 | . | TGTGCCAGCAGCTTAGAGGGGGCAACGGGATACTTC | CASSLEGATGYF
. | TRBJ2-3 | TRBV19 | . | TGTGCCAGTAGCTTCGGCAGGGAACTATACTTCACAGATACGCAGTATTTT | CASSFGRELYFTDTQYF
TRBD1 | TRBJ2-2 | TRBV7-3 | . | TGTGCCAGCAGCTTTGGTCCAGGGGGTATCACCGGGGAGCTGTTTTTT | CASSFGPGGITGELFF
. | TRBJ2-5 | TRBV5-8 | . | TGTGCCAGCAGCAAGGAGGGGAAAGAGACCCAGTACTTC | CASSKEGKETQYF
TRBD1 | TRBJ2-5 | TRBV4-2 | . | TGTGCCAGCAGCCAAAATACAGGGGGAGGATCGGAGACCCAGTACTTC | CASSQNTGGGSETQYF
. | TRBJ1-1 | TRBV30 | . | TGTGCCTGGTACAGGCCGAACACTGAAGCTTTCTTT | CAWYRPNTEAFF
TRBD2 | TRBJ2-5 | TRBV5-1 | . | TGCGCCAGCAGCTTGGATGGGATCCGGGGGGAAACCCAGTACTTC | CASSLDGIRGETQYF
TRBD1 | TRBJ1-3 | TRBV5-1 | once | TGCGCCAGCAGCTTGCCCGGGACAGTTGGAAACACCATATATTTT | CASSLPGTVGNTIYF
. | TRBJ2-5 | TRBV7-9 | . | TGTGCCAGCAGCTTATCCAAAGACAGGAGGAAAGAGACCCAGTACTTC | CASSLSKDRRKETQYF
TRBD1 | TRBJ1-6 | TRBV6-1 | . | TGTGCCAGCAGTGATGGGACAGGGATAACTTCACCCCTCCACTTT | CASSDGTGITSPLHF